This T cell receptor (beta chain) was captured by sequencing in a study of T cell responses to AZD1222 COVID-19 vaccine. In the study overall: Second doses at about 4 or about 12 weeks were pooled. Findings and limits, study-wide: Seropositive at baseline were only six AZD1222 recipients. Spike-wide coverage was observed for vaccine-associated CD4 TCRs, with dominant responses at 160-218 and 743-854.

This clone occurred a few times. Its antigen is unknown. CDR1 is SQVTM, CDR2 ANQGSEA, per germline. This CDR3 comprises 15 residues. The V segment lost 3 bases and the J segment 0 bases; nucleotides outside the gene matches: 4. The data were produced by immunoSEQ multiplex PCR, yet TCRdb's version contains in-frame clones alone and is incomplete. Of 170,000 or so clones listed, 90% were seen once; the top ten hold less than 1.6%. The source of this sequence is an adult in good health. The sequences come from peripheral blood, collected on day 0 of AZD1222 vaccination. The J gene is TRBJ2-3, the V gene TRBV29-1; 9 bases match TRBD2. The CDR3 DNA follows: TGCAGCGTTGAGGTTCTAGCGGGGAGCACAGATACGCAGTATTTT. This gives the protein CSVEVLAGSTDTQYF.